Sequencing of this TCR beta chain was carried out in a study of T-cell memory formation after mild COVID-19. Looking at the study overall: In these data, TCR clusters were largely donor specific.

V was shortened by 8 bases and J by 5 bases, with 16 bases between the two germline ends. Germline loops: CDR1 SEHNR, CDR2 FQNEAQ (reference sequence). CDR3 size: 13 residues. With constant-segment primers, 5'RACE yielded cDNA libraries of TCR alpha and TCR beta that carried sample barcodes and UMIs. TCRdb re-called the 5' RACE reads through MiXCR, storing one row per CDR3 protein. The sample consists of about 88,000 distinct CDR3 sequences, around 25% of them appearing once. This clonotype has more than one count but fewer than ten. Sequencing was done on a sample of PBMCs or a T cell subset sorted from them (not recorded which). The rearrangement joins TRBV7-9 to TRBJ2-7, with a tentative D call TRBD1 (6 bases). The sequence derives from a man in his late teens or twenties who had mild COVID-19 (a few samples of this study predate the infection). Cell type and time point are not known. The CDR3, as DNA: TGTGCCAGCGCGGCAGGGGCGCGGGACGAGCAGTACGTC. It encodes CASAAGARDEQYV.